This entry describes one T cell receptor beta chain. Its cognate antigen is unknown. Several immunoSEQ plates received, in even portions, the genomic DNA of each subset. When replicate PCRs were run on sorted subsets, they used 150 to 200 ng DNA, roughly 30,000 T cell genomes. Sequencing used immunoSEQ multiplex PCR; TCRdb keeps in-frame clones, though not all of them. The sample shows millions of clones, 85% to 95% of them seen only once. This specimen belongs to a study of shared clonotypes between healthy human individuals. Regarding the study as a whole: Generation probability values for non-shared clonotypes were lower than those for clonotypes shared by all four donors.

This clonotype originated in a man younger than 30 in good health. Material for sequencing was naive CD4+ T cells sorted from blood. The subset: CD45RA+ positively selected.

CDR3 sequence reads: CASSQGVGGSYEQYF. In DNA form, the CDR3 reads TGTGCCAGCAGCCAAGGGGTGGGAGGATCCTACGAGCAGTACTTC. The chain carries TRBV14 and TRBJ2-7, with D possibly matching TRBD2 (6 bases). V dropped 1 base and J dropped 1 base, with 11 bases sitting between them. This CDR3 has 15 amino acids. The germline V gene encodes CDR1 SGHDN and CDR2 FVKESK.